Here is one T cell receptor (beta chain) with its context. CDR1 MNHNS and CDR2 SASEGT come from the germline V gene. The CDR3 consists of 15 residues. V was clipped by 8 bases and J by 5 bases; unmatched bases: 14. This record comes from a study of T cells in Graves' hyperthyroidism and ophthalmopathy. RNA transcripts were the template for amplifying TCR beta CDR3 regions. The TCR CDR3 was amplified in a first-round RT-PCR using the HTBI primer set. One entry per CDR3 protein, called by TCRdb with MiXCR from the multiplex PCR reads. This table holds approximately 870,000 distinct CDR3 sequences, roughly 37% found once. Diagnoses were established using clinical symptoms, serum thyroxine and TRAb, thyroid ultrasound and orbital computed tomography.

The rearrangement links TRBV6-1 to TRBJ2-5; 7 nucleotides align to TRBD1. The source is a man aged 18 to 35 with Graves' hyperthyroidism. Sequencing input: blood. In nucleotides, the CDR3 is TGTGCCAGCTCACCAACCAGGGGGATGGGGGAGACCCAGTACTTC. Amino acids: CASSPTRGMGETQYF.